This T cell receptor beta chain was identified during a study of long-term antiretroviral therapy in people with HIV (dated by TCRdb to the early 2020s). With respect to the entire study: The earliest samples were collected roughly a decade before the 2015 WHO recommendation for immediate ART, at a time when ART was usually postponed until CD4 counts fell. A retrospective serial study tested whether ART initiation and durable HIV suppression were associated with changes in peripheral blood TRB repertoire composition and diversity. From fewer than 35 adults with confirmed HIV infection, the cohort provided 192 cryopreserved PBMC samples, gathered serially across a mean of approximately six years (range 1-12). Among the 25 to 35 participants with HIV, over nine were female. No cross-contamination during QIAcube processing was shown when test extractions of a monoclonal T-cell line were performed alongside 33 polyclonal samples. General study outcomes and caveats: The samples span the years 2004 to 2017, and the ART regimens used may be less effective than current regimens. Because pre-ART samples had limited cell numbers, unsorted PBMC were profiled rather than sorted CD4+ and CD8+ T cells. Inferences about post-ART repertoire changes were limited because no data were available on ART adherence, viral resistance or therapy changes. Expanded TRB clones identified before ART initiation dominated the repertoire at all time points, although this dominance fluctuated and declined in many PLHIV after ART. Compared with controls, HIV repertoires had narrower CDR3 length ranges, and the network structure pointed to an antigen-experienced repertoire that shifted only slightly toward naive after ART. Since PBMC availability was limited, sequencing covered only the TCR beta chain, with no alpha chain pairing. ART initiation was associated with a significant increase in TRB diversity, but diversity stayed significantly below transplant donor controls even after long-term ART.

Details on this clone: What this receptor recognizes is not known. No base quality information exists; no much larger clone differs at one position.

From the germline V gene (reference sequence), CDR1 is SEHNR and CDR2 is FQNEAQ. The CDR3, cysteine through phenylalanine, is 15 amino acids long. Just CDR3 DNA is preserved here, 45 bases in frame from base 1. Unmatched junction bases come to 10, with V trimmed by 5 bases and J by 8 bases. Participants were included only if at least one PBMC sample before ART initiation and at least two post-ART samples were available. Treatment was received in the United States of America by all participants with HIV. Before DNA extraction, cryopreserved samples of 1-10 million PBMC were thawed and then washed. At the time of the earliest PBMC sample for each participant with HIV, ages ranged from 23 to 54 years. PBMC samples were contributed by each participant from 1-4 timepoints before ART initiation and 2-8 timepoints after ART initiation, with a median of 7 samples. For every participant, serial HIV viral load, CD4+ T-cell count, ART history and demographic data were obtained. Genomic DNA was extracted from unsorted PBMC with a Qiagen kit on a QIAcube, with processing performed in batches of 12 samples.

The immunoSEQ hsTCRB v3.0 assay was used at survey level resolution to sequence the TRB variable region. The targeted TRB sequencing depth was roughly 40,000-50,000 T-cell genomes per sample. TRB libraries were pooled and sequenced on an Illumina MiSeq using a v3 150-cycle kit. The authors' analysis ran thus. Repertoire analysis was performed in R inside a reproducible Nextflow workflow that covered QC, data transformation and analysis. LymphoSeq2, an R package for exploring AIRR-Seq data, was used to implement custom analyses. After excluding a handful of samples that yielded fewer than 5000 total TRB sequences, around 190 HIV repertoires remained for analysis. Among the 170 to 200 HIV repertoires that were kept, 59 were collected before ART initiation and roughly 130 were collected after ART initiation. Each repertoire was downsampled to 5000 TRB nucleotide sequences, and summary statistics were averaged across 100 downsampling iterations. TRB sequences were retained for analysis only if CDR3 regions of at least seven amino acids were present. Diversity was measured with a Shannon entropy-derived clonality score and the Gini coefficient. Repertoire networks linked the top 5000 CDR3 amino acid sequences whenever two sequences differed by an edit distance of one. GLIPH2 predicted antigen specificity groups and MHC restriction for TRB CDR3 amino acid sequences. To flag known associations with CMV, EBV, HIV or tissue antigens, CDR3 amino acid sequences were compared against VDJdb and McPAS-TCR. Pre-ART, post-ART and control groups were compared with Wilcoxon signed-rank tests and Holm-Bonferroni correction. TCRdb mirrors the immuneACCESS table, restricted to in-frame sequences. Some clones are absent from its copies; in checked studies, under half trace to an unresolved V gene, and the reason for the others is unknown. V, J and clone size derive from that table, while D and trimming were established from the DNA sequence. This sample comprises 15,000 to 20,000 clones, roughly 88% of them detected only once. Approximately 14% of the sample rests with the top ten.

The clonotype comes from a woman between 25 and 40 years old with HIV. Sample: unsorted PBMCs, taken 2.3 years before starting antiretroviral therapy. The chain couples TRBV7-9 to TRBJ2-1; a stretch of 9 junction bases matches TRBD2. The CDR3 in this case is CASSNQRGARDEQFF. In nucleotide form, the sequence is TGTGCCAGCAGCAACCAGCGGGGGGCCAGGGATGAGCAGTTCTTC.